Listed below are T cell receptor beta chains from one sample, sequenced in a study of blood T cell repertoires in COVID-19. Measured with immunoSEQ multiplex PCR; TCRdb has only the in-frame clones, and not every one. The sample has around 220,000 clones, 90% seen once. Specimen: PBMCs or T cells enriched from blood (not recorded which). The receptors originated from a man aged 30-40 years who had been exposed to COVID-19. The CDR3 runs from the conserved cysteine through the conserved F or W. The D gene is left open where the match is weak. Not all rows give a size; the values are once, few, many and, for expanded clones, a class.

D gene	clone size	CDR3 length	V gene	J gene	CDR3 DNA	CDR3 protein
TRBD1	-	16	TRBV5-1	TRBJ1-6	TGCGCCAGCAGCGGGACAGGGACAGTCAGCAATTCACCCCTCCACTTT	CASSGTGTVSNSPLHF
-	-	14	TRBV7-9	TRBJ2-4	TGTGCCAGCAGCTTAAGCTTAGCCAAAAACATTCAGTACTTC	CASSLSLAKNIQYF
-	-	16	TRBV7-2	TRBJ1-1	TGTGCCAGCAGCTTAGCGCGAGAGCTTTGGAACACTGAAGCTTTCTTT	CASSLARELWNTEAFF
TRBD1	-	16	TRBV5-5	TRBJ1-3	TGTGCCAGCAGCGTCCGGGACAGGGCAACAGGAAACACCATATATTTT	CASSVRDRATGNTIYF
TRBD1	-	18	TRBV9	TRBJ2-6	TGTGCCAGCAGCCCCAGAGGGACAGGGGGCTTTGTTTTGGACGTCCTGACTTTC	CASSPRGTGGFVLDVLTF
TRBD1	-	15	TRBV6-5	TRBJ2-7	TGTGCCAGCACCTCTTTGGACAGGCCCTTCTACGAGCAGTACTTC	CASTSLDRPFYEQYF
TRBD1	-	15	TRBV9	TRBJ1-5	TGTGCCAGCAGCAAATCCGGGACAGGTGATCAGCCCCAGCATTTT	CASSKSGTGDQPQHF
-	-	13	TRBV27	TRBJ2-7	TGTGCCAGCAGGGGGGCCCCTGTCTACGAGCAGTACTTC	CASRGAPVYEQYF
-	-	14	TRBV7-9	TRBJ1-2	TGTGCCAGCAGCTTTAGCCCACCGGAGTATGGCTACACCTTC	CASSFSPPEYGYTF
TRBD1	once	15	TRBV27	TRBJ1-6	TGTGCCAGCAGTTGGGACAGCTCCTATAATTCACCCCTCCACTTT	CASSWDSSYNSPLHF
-	-	15	TRBV5-6	TRBJ2-7	TGTGCCAGCAGCTTCGACAGTCAGATCTCCTACGAGCAGTACTTC	CASSFDSQISYEQYF
-	-	17	TRBV4-3	TRBJ1-2	TGCGCCAGCAGCCAAGATTTGGCGGGGGCGCTGAGTTATGGCTACACCTTC	CASSQDLAGALSYGYTF
-	-	17	TRBV9	TRBJ2-3	TGTGCCAGCAGCCCTCAAGTAAGGGGGGGCTTAGCAGATACGCAGTATTTT	CASSPQVRGGLADTQYF
TRBD2	-	16	TRBV2	TRBJ2-5	TGTGCCAGCAGCGACCTGACTAGCGGGGGGCGAGAGACCCAGTACTTC	CASSDLTSGGRETQYF
-	-	15	TRBV6-2/TRBV6-3	TRBJ1-2	TGTGCCAGCAGTTACCCATGGGCAGAGAACTATGGCTACACCTTC	CASSYPWAENYGYTF
-	-	14	TRBV24-1	TRBJ2-2	TGTGCCACCTCTGATAGGGAGACCACCGGGGAGCTGTTTTTT	CATSDRETTGELFF
TRBD1	-	14	TRBV19	TRBJ1-2	TGTGCCAGTAGTGATCCGGGACAGTCGTATGGCTACACCTTC	CASSDPGQSYGYTF
-	-	14	TRBV4-3	TRBJ1-1	TGCGCCAGCAGCCAAGAAATTGAGGAAACTGAAGCTTTCTTT	CASSQEIEETEAFF
-	-	16	TRBV19	TRBJ1-3	TGTGCCAGTAGTATCCAGCTCCAACACAGCGGAAACACCATATATTTT	CASSIQLQHSGNTIYF
TRBD2	-	15	TRBV18	TRBJ2-7	TGTGCCAGCTCACCAGCTAGCGGGGTGCCCTACGAGCAGTACTTC	CASSPASGVPYEQYF
-	-	14	TRBV18	TRBJ2-1	TGTGCCAGCTCAGGGCCTGTCGCCTACAATGAGCAGTTCTTC	CASSGPVAYNEQFF
-	-	15	TRBV27	TRBJ2-5	TGTGCCAGCAGTTTATTTTCGGGTAGTAGAGAGACCCAGTACTTC	CASSLFSGSRETQYF
-	-	18	TRBV15	TRBJ1-5	TGTGCCACCAGCAGTCGTGGGTATTTCATCGGGGGCAATCAGCCCCAGCATTTT	CATSSRGYFIGGNQPQHF
-	once	13	TRBV30	TRBJ1-1	TGTGCCTGGAGCGGATTTGGTCAGGCCGGGGGTTTCTTT	CAWSGFGQAGGFF
-	-	13	TRBV12-3/TRBV12-4	TRBJ2-1	TGTGCCAGCAGCAAGGGACTTTCCAATGAGCAGTTCTTC	CASSKGLSNEQFF
-	-	13	TRBV19	TRBJ2-7	TGTGCCAGTAGTATTGGGAGCTCCTACGAGCAGTACTTC	CASSIGSSYEQYF
TRBD2	-	11	TRBV4-2	TRBJ2-1	TGTGCCAGCAGCCGGGGGGAGGGGCAGTTCTTC	CASSRGEGQFF
TRBD1	-	13	TRBV11-2	TRBJ1-6	TGTGCCAGCAGCTTGGGACAGGGAGTCCCCCTCCACTTT	CASSLGQGVPLHF
-	-	14	TRBV5-1	TRBJ1-6	TGCGCCAGCAGCTTGGAGGGGTTGAATTCACCCCTCCACTTT	CASSLEGLNSPLHF
TRBD1	-	15	TRBV4-1	TRBJ2-2	TGCGCCAGCAGCCTCCGGGACAGGTTTACCGGGGAGCTGTTTTTT	CASSLRDRFTGELFF
TRBD1	-	15	TRBV13	TRBJ1-3	TGTGCCAGCAAGGCCCGGGGACAGGGAAGAAACACCATATATTTT	CASKARGQGRNTIYF
-	-	13	TRBV7-9	TRBJ1-1	TGTGCCAGCAACCTGGAGGTGAACACTGAAGCTTTCTTT	CASNLEVNTEAFF
-	-	11	TRBV30	TRBJ1-3	TGTGCCTGGAGTGTGCCGGACACCATATATTTT	CAWSVPDTIYF
-	-	15	TRBV3-1/TRBV3-2	TRBJ2-5	TGTGCCAGCAGCCAAGATATGGTAGCGCGGGAGACCCAGTACTTC	CASSQDMVARETQYF
TRBD2	-	15	TRBV9	TRBJ2-7	TGTGCCAGCAGCGTAGGGGTGGTAGCGGGGGACGAGCAGTACTTC	CASSVGVVAGDEQYF
-	-	12	TRBV2	TRBJ1-2	TGTGCCAGCAGACTAGGGGAGGCTGGCTACACCTTC	CASRLGEAGYTF
-	-	15	TRBV4-1	TRBJ2-7	TGCGCCAGCAGCCAGATAACGGGTCTCCGCGAGGAGCAGTACTTC	CASSQITGLREEQYF
-	-	14	TRBV7-9	TRBJ1-4	TGTGCCAGCAGCTTGCGGGCAACAAATGAAAAACTGTTTTTT	CASSLRATNEKLFF
-	-	14	TRBV4-1	TRBJ1-5	TGCGCCAGCAGCCAGCCCGGGAGGCATCAGCCCCAGCATTTT	CASSQPGRHQPQHF
TRBD1	-	14	TRBV27	TRBJ2-1	TGTGCCAGCAGTTGGTGGGACAGATCGAGTGAGCAGTTCTTC	CASSWWDRSSEQFF